The present entry profiles one T cell receptor (beta chain) with its context. The target antigen is unknown. The data originate from a study of T cells in Graves' hyperthyroidism and ophthalmopathy. Patients with uncontrolled infections, other autoimmune diseases, pregnancy or lactation were excluded. On the basis of clinical symptoms, serum thyroxine and TRAb, thyroid ultrasound and orbital computed tomography, diagnoses were made. Amplification targeted TCR beta CDR3 regions from RNA transcripts. Primed by the HTBI set, a first-round RT-PCR was run on the TCR CDR3. TCRdb ran MiXCR on the multiplex PCR reads and lists one entry per CDR3 protein. Found here are 450,000 to 700,000 distinct CDR3 sequences, 46% of them singletons; the top ten hold 7.5% to 8.5%. Study findings and constraints: Most thyroid clonotypes with frequency above 0.001 were detected in blood. Model-based prediction identified ophthalmopathy a median around 6.5 months prior to its onset.

Germline assignment: CDR1 LNHDA and CDR2 SQIVND (reference sequence). V was shortened by 3 bases and J by 6 bases, with 12 bases between the two germline ends. The CDR3 runs to 14 residues. This receptor was identified in a woman younger than 35 with Graves' hyperthyroidism. Sequencing was done on a sample of peripheral blood or thyroid tissue (not recorded which). The V gene is TRBV19, the J gene TRBJ1-5; D is ambiguous. The CDR3 bases are TGTGCCAGTAGTATCTCGGCGTCTCGTCAGCCCCAGCATTTT. Amino acid sequence: CASSISASRQPQHF. The complete variable domain, with remaining parts taken from reference TRBV19 and TRBJ1-5, reads DGGITQSPKYLFRKEGQNVTLSCEQNLNHDAMYWYRQDPGQGLRLIYYSQIVNDFQKGDIAEGYSVSREKKESFPLTVTSAQKNPTAFYLCASSISASRQPQHFGDGTRLSIL.